A selection of T cell receptor beta chains follows, all from one sample in a study of CD8 T cells in ankylosing spondylitis. TCRdb analysed the 5' RACE reads with MiXCR anew, one entry per CDR3 protein. The sample carries roughly 440,000 distinct CDR3 sequences, about 15% recorded once. Sample: blood, either unsorted or a sorted T cell fraction (not recorded which). Receptors were obtained from a male donor with ankylosing spondylitis. Both conserved end residues are part of each CDR3. D genes are given only for firm matches. Size tells how often a clone was seen (once, few, many) or the class of an expanded clone, and some rows leave it out.

D gene: .
clone size: many
V gene: TRBV10-3
J gene: TRBJ2-3
CDR3 protein: CAITSTGDTDTQYF
CDR3 DNA: TGTGCCATCACTTCGACGGGAGACACAGATACGCAGTATTTT

D gene: TRBD2
clone size: .
V gene: TRBV7-2
J gene: TRBJ2-5
CDR3 protein: CASSLDGRYQETQYF
CDR3 DNA: TGTGCCAGCAGCTTAGACGGGAGGTACCAAGAGACCCAGTACTTC

D gene: .
clone size: .
V gene: TRBV6-5
J gene: TRBJ1-2
CDR3 protein: CASSHLPEAVGGYTF
CDR3 DNA: TGTGCCAGCAGTCACCTCCCGGAAGCGGTTGGTGGCTACACCTTC

D gene: .
clone size: .
V gene: TRBV18
J gene: TRBJ2-7
CDR3 protein: CASSPVALGAEQYF
CDR3 DNA: TGTGCCAGCTCACCGGTGGCCCTCGGGGCCGAGCAGTACTTC

D gene: .
clone size: .
V gene: TRBV25-1
J gene: TRBJ1-1
CDR3 protein: CASRLFLQGKAFF
CDR3 DNA: TGTGCCAGCCGCCTGTTTCTACAGGGAAAAGCTTTCTTT

D gene: .
clone size: many
V gene: TRBV5-6
J gene: TRBJ1-2
CDR3 protein: CASSPGSITTNYGYTF
CDR3 DNA: TGTGCCAGCAGCCCCGGGAGTATAACTACTAACTATGGCTACACCTTC

D gene: .
clone size: many
V gene: TRBV12-3/TRBV12-4
J gene: TRBJ2-1
CDR3 protein: CASSSSRALNNEQFF
CDR3 DNA: TGTGCCAGCAGTTCGAGCAGGGCCCTCAACAATGAGCAGTTCTTC

D gene: TRBD2
clone size: .
V gene: TRBV6-5
J gene: TRBJ2-1
CDR3 protein: CASSYSVSLAGGEQFF
CDR3 DNA: TGTGCCAGCAGTTACTCGGTTTCACTAGCGGGAGGAGAGCAGTTCTTC

D gene: TRBD1
clone size: .
V gene: TRBV2
J gene: TRBJ1-4
CDR3 protein: CASRRDSKPEWEKLFF
CDR3 DNA: TGTGCCAGCAGAAGGGACAGCAAACCCGAGTGGGAAAAACTGTTTTTT

D gene: TRBD1
clone size: few
V gene: TRBV20-1
J gene: TRBJ1-4
CDR3 protein: CSAPNRQGVGEKLFF
CDR3 DNA: TGCAGTGCTCCGAACCGCCAGGGGGTAGGCGAAAAACTGTTTTTT

D gene: TRBD1
clone size: .
V gene: TRBV9
J gene: TRBJ1-4
CDR3 protein: CASSVGQGGKEKLFF
CDR3 DNA: TGTGCCAGCAGCGTAGGTCAAGGGGGCAAGGAAAAACTGTTTTTT

D gene: TRBD2
clone size: few
V gene: TRBV27
J gene: TRBJ2-3
CDR3 protein: CASSSRLAGVADTQYF
CDR3 DNA: TGTGCCAGCAGTTCCCGACTAGCGGGAGTGGCAGATACGCAGTATTTT

D gene: .
clone size: .
V gene: TRBV11-2
J gene: TRBJ1-1
CDR3 protein: CASSLWEYAAGGGNTEAFF
CDR3 DNA: TGTGCCAGCAGCTTATGGGAGTACGCCGCCGGGGGAGGTAACACTGAAGCTTTCTTT

D gene: .
clone size: .
V gene: TRBV7-3
J gene: TRBJ1-1
CDR3 protein: CASSQGWTDTEAFF
CDR3 DNA: TGTGCCAGCAGCCAGGGTTGGACAGACACTGAAGCTTTCTTT

D gene: TRBD2
clone size: many
V gene: TRBV5-1
J gene: TRBJ2-1
CDR3 protein: CASTRDSGIYNEQFF
CDR3 DNA: TGCGCCAGCACCCGGGATAGCGGGATCTACAATGAGCAGTTCTTC

D gene: .
clone size: .
V gene: TRBV29-1
J gene: TRBJ2-3
CDR3 protein: CSVGGARSTADTQYF
CDR3 DNA: TGCAGCGTTGGGGGGGCTAGAAGTACAGCAGATACGCAGTATTTT

D gene: TRBD2
clone size: .
V gene: TRBV20-1
J gene: TRBJ2-1
CDR3 protein: CSARDPSGRYNEQFF
CDR3 DNA: TGCAGTGCTAGAGATCCTAGCGGGAGGTACAATGAGCAGTTCTTC

D gene: TRBD1
clone size: once
V gene: TRBV20-1
J gene: TRBJ2-7
CDR3 protein: CSAKGYGTGGGESRFPQYF
CDR3 DNA: TGCAGTGCCAAAGGGTACGGGACAGGGGGCGGGGAGAGCCGGTTCCCGCAGTACTTC

D gene: .
clone size: .
V gene: TRBV5-1
J gene: TRBJ1-2
CDR3 protein: CASSFPGAGGYTF
CDR3 DNA: TGCGCCAGCAGCTTCCCGGGGGCTGGAGGCTACACCTTC

D gene: .
clone size: .
V gene: TRBV7-9
J gene: TRBJ1-2
CDR3 protein: CASSNEQYGYTF
CDR3 DNA: TGTGCCAGCAGCAACGAACAATATGGCTACACCTTC

D gene: .
clone size: few
V gene: TRBV4-1
J gene: TRBJ2-1
CDR3 protein: CASSQDAGTDTPSSYNEQFF
CDR3 DNA: TGCGCCAGCAGCCAAGATGCCGGGACTGATACTCCTAGCTCCTACAATGAGCAGTTCTTC

D gene: .
clone size: few
V gene: TRBV10-3
J gene: TRBJ2-1
CDR3 protein: CAISVGLALNEQFF
CDR3 DNA: TGTGCCATCAGTGTTGGGCTAGCCCTCAATGAGCAGTTCTTC

D gene: .
clone size: .
V gene: TRBV4-3
J gene: TRBJ1-2
CDR3 protein: CASSRWDGNYGYTF
CDR3 DNA: TGCGCCAGCAGCCGTTGGGACGGGAACTATGGCTACACCTTC

D gene: .
clone size: .
V gene: TRBV12-3/TRBV12-4
J gene: TRBJ2-1
CDR3 protein: CASSPAGHSYNEQFF
CDR3 DNA: TGTGCCAGCAGCCCAGCGGGCCACTCCTACAATGAGCAGTTCTTC

D gene: TRBD1
clone size: few
V gene: TRBV7-9
J gene: TRBJ1-3
CDR3 protein: CASSLAGDSSGNTIYF
CDR3 DNA: TGTGCCAGCAGCTTAGCGGGGGACAGCTCTGGAAACACCATATATTTT

D gene: TRBD2
clone size: few
V gene: TRBV20-1
J gene: TRBJ2-7
CDR3 protein: CSATFGLAASYEQYF
CDR3 DNA: TGCAGTGCTACGTTCGGACTAGCAGCCTCCTACGAGCAGTACTTC

D gene: .
clone size: many
V gene: TRBV7-2
J gene: TRBJ2-7
CDR3 protein: CASSLWPSYEQYF
CDR3 DNA: TGTGCCAGCAGCTTATGGCCTTCCTACGAGCAGTACTTC

D gene: TRBD1
clone size: few
V gene: TRBV5-5
J gene: TRBJ1-2
CDR3 protein: CASSFTTGNSGYTF
CDR3 DNA: TGTGCCAGCAGCTTCACGACAGGGAATTCGGGCTACACCTTC

D gene: TRBD2
clone size: few
V gene: TRBV5-1
J gene: TRBJ2-7
CDR3 protein: CASSLEGVAGVGEQYF
CDR3 DNA: TGCGCCAGCAGCTTGGAAGGCGTAGCGGGAGTCGGGGAGCAGTACTTC

D gene: .
clone size: many
V gene: TRBV29-1
J gene: TRBJ2-3
CDR3 protein: CSVGSGPDTQYF
CDR3 DNA: TGCAGCGTTGGTTCAGGCCCAGATACGCAGTATTTT

D gene: .
clone size: few
V gene: TRBV20-1
J gene: TRBJ2-7
CDR3 protein: CSARRAILSYEQYF
CDR3 DNA: TGCAGTGCTAGACGAGCCATCCTCTCCTACGAGCAGTACTTC

D gene: TRBD1
clone size: .
V gene: TRBV28
J gene: TRBJ1-2
CDR3 protein: CASRIGGTYGYTF
CDR3 DNA: TGTGCCAGCAGAATAGGGGGCACTTATGGCTACACCTTC

D gene: TRBD1
clone size: few
V gene: TRBV12-3/TRBV12-4
J gene: TRBJ1-2
CDR3 protein: CASKTSRDRLGGVGYTF
CDR3 DNA: TGTGCCAGCAAAACTAGCCGGGACAGGTTAGGGGGAGTTGGCTACACCTTC

D gene: TRBD1
clone size: .
V gene: TRBV20-1
J gene: TRBJ1-5
CDR3 protein: CSAREGQGLNQPQHF
CDR3 DNA: TGCAGTGCTAGAGAAGGACAGGGCCTCAATCAGCCCCAGCATTTT

D gene: .
clone size: .
V gene: TRBV20-1
J gene: TRBJ2-3
CDR3 protein: CSAPGGSSTDTQYF
CDR3 DNA: TGCAGTGCCCCCGGGGGCTCTAGCACAGATACGCAGTATTTT

D gene: .
clone size: few
V gene: TRBV7-9
J gene: TRBJ2-5
CDR3 protein: CASSWGGEETQYF
CDR3 DNA: TGTGCCAGCAGCTGGGGGGGCGAAGAGACCCAGTACTTC

D gene: .
clone size: .
V gene: TRBV20-1
J gene: TRBJ2-2
CDR3 protein: CSVVGNTGELFF
CDR3 DNA: TGCAGTGTAGTTGGAAACACCGGGGAGCTGTTTTTT

D gene: .
clone size: few
V gene: TRBV7-3
J gene: TRBJ2-1
CDR3 protein: CASSLVLRGEQFF
CDR3 DNA: TGTGCCAGCAGCTTAGTCCTGAGGGGTGAGCAGTTCTTC

D gene: TRBD1
clone size: .
V gene: TRBV20-1
J gene: TRBJ2-7
CDR3 protein: CSAPGQGVYEQYF
CDR3 DNA: TGCAGTGCCCCTGGACAGGGGGTCTACGAGCAGTACTTC

D gene: .
clone size: .
V gene: TRBV19
J gene: TRBJ2-1
CDR3 protein: CASSMDTSSEQFF
CDR3 DNA: TGTGCCAGTAGTATGGACACTAGCTCTGAGCAGTTCTTC

D gene: TRBD2
clone size: .
V gene: TRBV12-3/TRBV12-4
J gene: TRBJ2-1
CDR3 protein: CASRKGSGGYNEQFF
CDR3 DNA: TGTGCCAGCAGAAAAGGGAGCGGGGGCTACAATGAGCAGTTCTTC

D gene: .
clone size: .
V gene: TRBV5-1
J gene: TRBJ1-3
CDR3 protein: CASSLAGFFSGNTIYF
CDR3 DNA: TGCGCCAGCAGCTTGGCGGGCTTCTTCTCTGGAAACACCATATATTTT

D gene: TRBD1
clone size: few
V gene: TRBV12-3/TRBV12-4
J gene: TRBJ2-3
CDR3 protein: CASSFTGAGTDTQYF
CDR3 DNA: TGTGCCAGCAGTTTTACAGGGGCGGGTACAGATACGCAGTATTTT

D gene: .
clone size: many
V gene: TRBV12-3/TRBV12-4
J gene: TRBJ2-3
CDR3 protein: CASAPGAGDTQYF
CDR3 DNA: TGTGCCAGCGCTCCGGGAGCCGGGGATACGCAGTATTTT

D gene: TRBD1
clone size: .
V gene: TRBV2
J gene: TRBJ1-2
CDR3 protein: CASTRSGTGNYGYTF
CDR3 DNA: TGTGCCAGCACCCGATCCGGGACAGGGAACTATGGCTACACCTTC

D gene: .
clone size: .
V gene: TRBV7-3
J gene: TRBJ2-3
CDR3 protein: CASSLSGGDTQYF
CDR3 DNA: TGTGCCAGCAGCTTATCCGGTGGGGACACGCAGTATTTT

D gene: .
clone size: many
V gene: TRBV5-1
J gene: TRBJ1-1
CDR3 protein: CASSLVGARGYTEAFF
CDR3 DNA: TGCGCCAGCAGCTTGGTGGGCGCGAGGGGGTACACTGAAGCTTTCTTT

D gene: .
clone size: .
V gene: TRBV10-3
J gene: TRBJ1-2
CDR3 protein: CAISPVGAALGYTF
CDR3 DNA: TGTGCCATCAGTCCAGTTGGCGCGGCCTTGGGCTACACCTTC

D gene: .
clone size: .
V gene: TRBV19
J gene: TRBJ1-5
CDR3 protein: CASSTGGGYQPQHF
CDR3 DNA: TGTGCCAGTAGTACCGGCGGCGGCTATCAGCCCCAGCATTTT

D gene: .
clone size: .
V gene: TRBV20-1
J gene: TRBJ1-1
CDR3 protein: CSARDSWQTEAFF
CDR3 DNA: TGCAGTGCTAGAGATTCGTGGCAGACTGAAGCTTTCTTT

D gene: .
clone size: few
V gene: TRBV14
J gene: TRBJ2-7
CDR3 protein: CASSPSGNEQYF
CDR3 DNA: TGTGCCAGCAGCCCGTCAGGGAACGAGCAGTACTTC

D gene: TRBD2
clone size: few
V gene: TRBV7-2
J gene: TRBJ2-3
CDR3 protein: CASSPSVTSLTDTQYF
CDR3 DNA: TGTGCCAGCAGCCCTAGCGTGACTAGCCTCACAGATACGCAGTATTTT

D gene: .
clone size: many
V gene: TRBV7-9
J gene: TRBJ1-3
CDR3 protein: CASSLGQPNSGNTIYF
CDR3 DNA: TGTGCCAGCAGCCTCGGACAGCCGAACTCTGGAAACACCATATATTTT

D gene: TRBD1
clone size: many
V gene: TRBV5-1
J gene: TRBJ1-2
CDR3 protein: CASSTRTGSYGYTF
CDR3 DNA: TGCGCCAGCAGCACGCGGACAGGGAGCTATGGCTACACCTTC

D gene: .
clone size: .
V gene: TRBV15
J gene: TRBJ2-7
CDR3 protein: CATSRAGGLYYEQYF
CDR3 DNA: TGTGCCACCAGCAGGGCCGGCGGATTATACTACGAGCAGTACTTC

D gene: .
clone size: many
V gene: TRBV12-3/TRBV12-4
J gene: TRBJ1-5
CDR3 protein: CASSLGNARSQPQHF
CDR3 DNA: TGTGCCAGCAGTTTGGGTAATGCCCGGAGCCAGCCCCAGCATTTT

D gene: TRBD2
clone size: .
V gene: TRBV7-6
J gene: TRBJ2-1
CDR3 protein: CASSPWGGASGSNEQFF
CDR3 DNA: TGTGCCAGCAGCCCATGGGGTGGGGCTAGCGGGAGTAATGAGCAGTTCTTC

D gene: .
clone size: few
V gene: TRBV4-2
J gene: TRBJ1-2
CDR3 protein: CASSQDRAGRFNYGYTF
CDR3 DNA: TGTGCCAGCAGCCAAGATCGGGCCGGCCGGTTTAACTATGGCTACACCTTC

D gene: .
clone size: .
V gene: TRBV18
J gene: TRBJ1-2
CDR3 protein: CASSPPEIRHYGYTF
CDR3 DNA: TGTGCCAGCTCACCACCGGAGATAAGACACTATGGCTACACCTTC